This T cell receptor beta chain was profiled in a study of cytomegalovirus exposure and HLA in healthy donors (dated by TCRdb to the late 2010s). Regarding the study in general: An earlier analysis of a few hundred of the donors reported roughly 300 Gb of sequence data and 95 million to 130 million unique TCR beta sequences obtained from about 200 million T cells. The study combined high-throughput TCR immunosequencing, statistical association of individual TCRs with disease status, and machine learning to predict cytomegalovirus infection status. A separate validation cohort of some 130 different subjects was used in addition to the roughly 620-subject first cohort. On average, around 200,000 unique TCR beta nucleotide sequences were sequenced per donor among a few hundred genotyped donors of the cohort, with about 19% of those sequences being non-productive. Genome-wide SNP genotypes for about 65% of the 666 donors were used in a later genetic analysis, which treated that subset as a discovery cohort. In the later analysis, no new phenotypic data were used to find candidate immune exposures; instead, reliance was placed on TCR beta sequences and their occurrence across donors. Every discovery cohort repertoire had been produced on one sequencing platform. Class I and class II HLA loci were covered by the typing at four-digit resolution. A handful of DR-DQ haplotypes were handled as single units for association and clustering because linkage in the cohort was strong. About 300 gigabases of sequencing data and tens of millions of unique TCR sequences were included in an early release covering several hundred HLA-typed donors. The study used immunosequencing to profile the T cell repertoires of about 670 subjects and linked those repertoires to cytomegalovirus serostatus. In a later analysis, previously published TCR beta repertoires from 550 to 700 donors were re-analyzed and high-resolution HLA genotyping was added so that TCR occurrence patterns could be studied. An earlier analysis of around 540 of the donors applied high-throughput TCR beta sequencing to assess whether each TCR beta V gene segment acted as functional or pseudogenic. The study aimed to test whether cataloging public T cell receptors could reveal signatures of past pathogen exposure. Donor age, sex, ethnicity and CMV serostatus were compiled together with the repertoire data. Of the 300 to 500 genotyped donors, over 80% were placed in the genetic ancestry cluster associated with self-reported Caucasian donors. Typing coverage differed by locus: A, B, C, DRB1 and DQB1 were typed in about 629-640 donors, DQA1 in roughly 510, DPA1 in around 580, and DPB1 in just under 490.

Preparation of the library involved the immunoSEQ multiplex PCR assay. For the multiplex PCR, a mixture combining 60 forward primers for TCR Vbeta segments and 13 reverse primers for TCR Jbeta segments was used. The CDR3 region of rearranged TCR beta genes was amplified from genomic DNA by a multiplex PCR assay. The amplified TCR beta libraries were sequenced on the Illumina HiSeq System as 87-base-pair reads. In the original analysis: Across the 666 repertoires, a later analysis counted 78 million or so unique TCR beta chains, 9 million to 14 million of which were shared by at least two donors. To remove PCR and sequencing errors, raw reads were error-corrected and collapsed into unique sequences using a nearest-neighbor algorithm that merged closely related sequences. To assign V, D and J gene segments, CDR3 sequences were aligned to IMGT reference sequences. Each retained sequence needed at least a six-nucleotide match to both a V gene segment and a J gene segment. Rearrangements were called productive when the CDR3 lacked stop codons and stayed in frame with V and J; all others were non-productive. Following IMGT convention, CDR3 was defined as the stretch from the second conserved V-encoded cysteine up to the conserved J-encoded phenylalanine. The earlier analysis of about 640 of the donors excluded any sequence lacking an unambiguous match to a single V gene segment. In an earlier analysis of approximately 590 of the donors, a V segment was called functional when productive rearrangements were above 56.7%, and segregating when the standard deviation between donors exceeded 5%. A statistical classification framework was built to diagnose cytomegalovirus status from the catalog of TCR beta chain sequences. V and J gene assignment, in a later analysis, came from comparing TCR nucleotide sequences with IMGT/GENE-DB human TR gene sequences. Using the TCRdist pipeline, a later analysis assigned CDR3 sequences along with most-parsimonious VDJ recombination scenarios. In a later analysis, every TCR beta chain was defined by the combination of its CDR3 amino acid sequence and its V-gene family, and reads without a unique V-gene family were dropped. As a way to deal with suspected cross-contamination and a sequencing artifact, a later analysis dropped 640 or so nucleotide sequences that were highly shared and had low generation probability. In a later analysis, a clonal expansion index for each public chain was calculated from normalized within-repertoire ranks of inferred template counts. A later analysis computed generation probabilities with a VDJ recombination model fitted to out-of-frame rearrangements, and checked the results against IGoR. A later analysis scored TCR-TCR, TCR-HLA and TCR-CMV co-occurrence with hypergeometric tests, applying a repertoire-size bias correction to TCR pairs. A later analysis estimated false discovery rates by permuting HLA or CMV assignments 20 times. In a later analysis, co-occurring TCRs were grouped with DBSCAN, and TCRdist sequence similarity was added when clustering was performed within HLA-allele-positive subsets. Repertoires with fewer than 30,000 or more than 120,000 public chains were left out of co-occurrence clustering, as were a handful of repertoires with anomalous nucleotide sharing. TCRdb retrieved this table from immuneACCESS and kept in-frame rearrangements only. Not all clones are present; in checked studies, unresolved V genes account for under half, and no reason is known for the remainder. V, J and clone size derive from that table, while D and trimming were established from the DNA sequence. The sample profile shows over 150,000 clones; 60% to 80% of them were found once. Roughly 2.6% of the sample lies in the top ten.

In total, approximately 700 healthy bone marrow donors made up the cohort. All cohort members were sampled while nominally healthy, although unrecorded immune exposures were likely present. The donor tested CMV seropositive and was one of the 289 seropositive cohort members. Each donor provided a peripheral blood sample, and peripheral blood mononuclear cells were used for TCR beta sequencing. The Qiagen DNeasy Blood Extraction Kit was used to extract genomic DNA from the blood cell samples. Summary of the overall study and its limitations: Assigning TCR associations to individual alleles was difficult when HLA alleles, especially DR and DQ, strongly co-occurred. Because the 87-base-pair reads could not distinguish some IMGT-functional V segments, including TRBV6-2 and TRBV6-3, those segments were excluded. The earlier analysis of 587 of the donors excluded around 17 rarely observed V segments, including chromosome 9 orphons, because counts were too low. In both the original and validation cohorts, the classifier was reported to diagnose cytomegalovirus status with high specificity and sensitivity. Linkage disequilibrium might explain the correlated functional status among segregating V segments, but an unknown experimental factor could not be ruled out. A further reported finding was that TCR beta sequences accurately predicted the HLA-A and HLA-B alleles for most subjects in the first cohort. V-gene and J-gene trimming of TCR beta chains was associated with a missense DCLRE1C variant in a later genetic analysis, and the association was replicated in an independent cohort. A later analysis reported that several top co-occurrence clusters appeared linked to parvovirus B19, influenza, CMV and Epstein-Barr virus. A later analysis associated about 18,000 TCR beta sequences with specific HLA alleles at a false discovery rate of 0.05. Broadly in line with IMGT annotations, most TCR beta V segments showed up in productive rearrangements about 87% or about 30% of the time in an earlier analysis of 587 of the donors. Presence/absence analyses assumed roughly uniform sequencing depth across donors, an assumption that may not hold. A later analysis found that most CMV-associated TCR beta chains appeared HLA-restricted, with HLA associations seemingly driven largely by CMV exposure. The authors suggested that the approach could potentially be generalized to other disease states and immunological phenotypes. Immune exposure information for the cohort was limited to CMV serostatus. Most TCR sequences were observed very rarely across donors, whereas some public TCRs were present in many individuals. The study listed approximately 160 TCR beta chains as associated with cytomegalovirus. In a later analysis, HLA-associated TCR beta chains showed more clonal expansion and lower generation probabilities than non-associated chains that were equally common. The sequencing pipeline was judged likely to have produced a cluster of highly shared sequence variants as a technical artifact. Only TCR beta chains were sequenced in this cohort, and the absence of alpha or paired-chain data limited detectable features. In vitro tests confirmed that a few of the cytomegalovirus-associated TCR beta chains recognize cytomegalovirus antigens. According to a later genetic analysis, donors in an Asian-associated ancestry cluster had fewer N-insertions in productive TCRs than the approximately 610-donor mean. Because some donors lacked HLA typing at each locus, the association tests relied only on the typed subset. According to a later analysis, TCR association rates differed among HLA loci, with DRB1 alleles showing the most associated TCRs and HLA-C alleles showing the fewest.

Turning to this clone: It has no known antigen specificity. Nothing much larger sits one base from this clone, and base qualities are not available.

The CDR3 sequence holds 19 residues, the cysteine and phenylalanine included. The DNA shown is the 57-base CDR3, in frame from base 1. CDR1 and CDR2 were assigned from the germline V gene as SGHTA and FQGNSA. The germline V end is reduced by 5 bases and the J end by 0 bases; junction bases left unmatched: 13. This TCR was recovered from a woman in her thirties or forties in good health and CMV-seropositive. The sequenced sample consisted of PBMCs. In this chain, TRBV7-2 is recombined with TRBJ2-6, and 7 junctional nucleotides match TRBD1. The sequenced DNA is TGTGCCAGCAGCACAAGAAGGGGACAGACCATCTCTGGGGCCAACGTCCTGACTTTC. It translates to CASSTRRGQTISGANVLTF.